This TCR beta chain was captured by sequencing in a study of T-cell memory formation after mild COVID-19 (dated by TCRdb to the early 2020s). In the study overall: Most TCR sequence clusters were specific to one of the two donors. T-cell clones expanding and contracting after mild COVID-19 in two donors were tracked by longitudinal TCRalpha and TCRbeta repertoire sequencing. The cohort comprised two young, previously healthy adult volunteers, one female and one male. The full study reports these points: SARS-CoV-2 specificity of the second-wave clones peaking on day 37 was not confirmed. Contracting CD4+ clones were found mainly in CM and EM memory subsets, while CD8+ clones were enriched in EMRA. Some responding clones were found in pre-infection memory, which suggests that pre-existing cross-reactive memory T cells took part in the SARS-CoV-2 response. Clones that contracted from day 15 to 85 showed balanced CD4/CD8 phenotypes, whereas a second wave of clones that expanded from day 15 to 37 leaned towards CD4+. Only a couple of mild cases were covered in the study, and larger cohorts including severe cases with pre-infection samples were considered necessary.

PBMCs were isolated by Ficoll-Paque density gradient centrifugation. V is cut by 6 bases and J by 0 bases, and the space between the germline ends is 7 bases. Inclusive of the bounding cysteine and phenylalanine, the CDR3 is 12 residues long. The kept DNA is CDR3 alone, 36 bases in frame from the first base. CDR1 is given as SGHRS and CDR2 as YFSETQ, both from the germline V gene. The instrument was an Illumina NovaSeq 6000. cDNA libraries for TCRalpha and TCRbeta were prepared by 5'RACE using constant-segment primers, with sample barcodes and unique molecular identifiers added. RNA was extracted from every sample with Trizol reagent. The libraries were amplified in two PCR steps, and the second step added a second sample barcode and Illumina TruSeq adapters. Sequencing of libraries was performed on an Illumina NovaSeq with 2 x 150 bp paired-end reads. The published analysis was carried out like this. With migec v1.2.7, reads were demultiplexed and then collapsed into UMI-guided consensus sequences. Using mixcr v2.1.11, UMI consensuses were aligned to TRA and TRB V and J templates and then assembled into clonotypes. A clonotype was counted as expanded or contracted only if both edgeR and NoisET called the change significant, with noise models trained on biological replicates. For edgeR calls, the cutoffs were a false discovery rate-adjusted p below 0.01 and a log2 fold-change threshold of 1. As an exploratory analysis of dynamics, PCA with hierarchical clustering was applied to max-normalized trajectories of the 1000 most abundant clonotypes. Separately sequenced CD4+ and CD8+ repertoires were used to assign the CD4 or CD8 phenotype of responding clones. Using fastp at Q25 and MiXCR, TCRdb reprocessed the public reads and kept productive beta chains. All rows with the same CDR3 protein become a single entry with the most common DNA and genes. The V and J calls were not made by the authors but by TCRdb's processing. In all, the sample holds 260,000 or so distinct CDR3 sequences, and approximately 15% of those were seen once. Together, the top ten hold roughly a fifth of the sample.

This clonotype was recorded at least ten times. The antigen it binds to is not known. The record has no base qualities; no much larger clone is one base away. The V gene is TRBV5-1 and the J gene is TRBJ2-7; tentative D gene TRBD1, with 5 bases matching. What was sequenced was PBMCs or a T cell subset sorted from them (not recorded which). The TCR was taken from a man between 18 and 35 years old who had mild COVID-19 (a few samples of this study predate the infection). The sample titles of this study are shuffled in the database, so cell type and time point are left out; the donor was told from shared clones. The CDR3 loop reads CASIGDSYEQYF. The nucleotide sequence reads as follows: TGCGCCAGCATAGGGGACTCCTACGAGCAGTACTTC.